This TCR beta chain was recorded in a study of cytomegalovirus exposure and HLA in healthy donors (dated by TCRdb to the late 2010s). Regarding the study in general: The 650 to 800 repertoires of the first cohort and the approximately 130 validation repertoires were produced on the same platform, according to a later analysis. To predict cytomegalovirus infection status, the study brought together high-throughput TCR immunosequencing, statistical association of individual TCRs with disease status, and machine learning. A separate validation cohort of approximately 120 different subjects was used in addition to the 666-subject first cohort. The study aimed to test whether cataloging public T cell receptors could reveal signatures of past pathogen exposure.

Results and caveats for the whole study, not just this receptor: A total of 150 to 200 TCR beta chains were listed by the study as associated with cytomegalovirus. According to the authors, the approach could potentially be generalized to other disease states and immunological phenotypes. In vitro tests confirmed that a few of the cytomegalovirus-associated TCR beta chains recognize cytomegalovirus antigens. The classifier was reported to diagnose cytomegalovirus status with high specificity and sensitivity in both the original cohort and the validation cohort. The validation cohort had no HLA typing available for a later analysis, so co-occurrence within that cohort was assessed over all 120 or so repertoires. Across donors, most TCR sequences were observed very rarely, whereas some public TCRs were present in many individuals. Of the cluster scores, roughly 95% were above 0 in a later analysis, which found that TCRs clustered in the first cohort also tended to co-occur in the 90 to 150 validation repertoires.

The germline V gene (reference sequence) sets CDR1 to LNHDA and CDR2 to SQIVND. The CDR3 contains 12 residues, cysteine and phenylalanine counted. CDR3 DNA is the only sequence kept; it has 36 bases, read in frame from the first base. V lost 5 bases and J lost 8 bases; the stretch between them is 10 bases long. The library was made by the immunoSEQ multiplex PCR assay. In the authors' own workflow: A statistical classification framework was built to diagnose cytomegalovirus status from the catalog of TCR beta chain sequences. TCRdb retrieved this table from immuneACCESS and kept in-frame rearrangements only. Not all clones are present; in checked studies, unresolved V genes account for under half, and no reason is known for the remainder. The DNA was the basis for D and trimming; V, J and clone size are from that table. The sample yields about 120,000 clones; more than 75% were counted once. Of the sample, about 6% falls within the top ten clones.

Donors formed part of the validation cohort, which comprised over a hundred subjects and was distinct from the first cohort of 550 to 850 subjects. Notes on this clone: What this receptor recognizes is not known. Per-base qualities were not stored, and no clone one base away is much larger.

Sequencing was performed on PBMCs. This clonotype was obtained from a woman aged 18-29 years in good health and CMV-seropositive. The chain is made from TRBV19 and TRBJ2-1; no D gene is confidently identified. The CDR3 corresponds to CASSPLYDEQFF. At the DNA level, the sequence is TGTGCCAGTAGTCCGTTGTATGATGAGCAGTTCTTC. Here the CDR3 is joined to the reference TRBV19 and TRBJ2-1 genes, and the full variable domain is: DGGITQSPKYLFRKEGQNVTLSCEQNLNHDAMYWYRQDPGQGLRLIYYSQIVNDFQKGDIAEGYSVSREKKESFPLTVTSAQKNPTAFYLCASSPLYDEQFFGPGTRLTVL.